These 29 T cell receptor beta chains came from one sample sequenced in a study of vaccination and CD4 T cells after COVID-19. Their recognized antigens are unknown. The Oncomine TCR Beta short-read assay was applied to DNA of cultured CD4+ T cells. In TCRdb, the PCR reads were re-called with MiXCR into one record per CDR3 protein. The sample comprises some 9,000 distinct CDR3 sequences, approximately 64% of which are singletons, and approximately 28% rests with the top ten. As to treatment: roughly 11-day PBMC culture with coronavirus spike peptide pools or control peptides (ViraFEST assay). Sequenced input: CD4+ T cells from blood, cultured in vitro. The origin of the receptors is a human donor who had recovered from COVID-19.

This clonotype was detected only a few times. This chain uses TRBV20-1 with TRBJ1-6, with unresolved D. Germline CDR1 reads DFQATT; CDR2 reads SNEGSKA (reference sequence). CDR3 length equals 14 residues. Trimming pared 6 bases from V and 6 bases from J, leaving 15 bases between. The CDR3 DNA reads TGCAGTGCCCGAACCGAGGCGCTTAATTCACCCCTCCACTTT. It encodes CSARTEALNSPLHF.

The chain carries TRBV2 and TRBJ2-5; 10 bases agree with TRBD1. CDR1 is SNHLY and CDR2 is FYNNEI in the germline V gene. The CDR3 length is 16 residues. The V segment lost 6 bases and the J segment 2 bases; nucleotides outside the gene matches: 9. This chain's CDR3 is CASRRQGARTQETQYF. In DNA form, the CDR3 reads TGTGCCAGCAGGAGACAGGGGGCAAGAACTCAAGAGACCCAGTACTTC.

The chain uses TRBV6-2 or TRBV6-3 and TRBJ1-6; D gene unclear. V shed 6 bases and J shed 7 bases, with 10 bases lying between them. CDR1 and CDR2 (germline): MNHEY, SVGEGT. CDR3 length: 13 residues. The CDR3 reads CASRLRGNSPLHF. CDR3 in DNA: TGTGCCAGCAGGCTCAGAGGGAATTCACCCCTCCACTTT.

In its sample, this clonotype was seen once. This chain links TRBV11-2 with TRBJ2-1, with 7 bases that match TRBD1. CDR3 length: 14 amino acids. J was trimmed by 6 bases and V by 4 bases; bases with no gene match: 6. Germline V CDR1 and CDR2: SGHAT, FQNNGV. The CDR3 coding sequence is TGTGCCAGCAGCTCCTCCCGGACAGGCAATGAGCAGTTCTTC. It is translated as CASSSSRTGNEQFF.

V usage is TRBV6-5 and J usage is TRBJ1-1, with 10 bases that match TRBD1. Germline assignment: CDR1 MNHEY and CDR2 SVGAGI. The CDR3 is made up of 18 amino acids. V lost 0 bases to trimming and J lost 3 bases; unmatched junction nucleotides: 10. CDR3 DNA: TGTGCCAGCAGTTACTCAGCGGACAGGGGGTATTTTGACACTGAAGCTTTCTTT. Protein: CASSYSADRGYFDTEAFF.

The J gene is TRBJ2-3, the V gene TRBV19, with D perhaps TRBD2 (6 bases). The V end was cut by 6 bases, the J end by 2 bases, with 15 bases between. This CDR3 region has 15 residues. CDR1 is LNHDA and CDR2 is SQIVND in the germline V gene (reference sequence). DNA of the CDR3: TGTGCCAGTAGGGCGAGCGGAGGGATCACAGATACGCAGTATTTT. Encoded protein: CASRASGGITDTQYF. Together with reference TRBV19 and TRBJ2-3, the CDR3 gives the full variable domain: DGGITQSPKYLFRKEGQNVTLSCEQNLNHDAMYWYRQDPGQGLRLIYYSQIVNDFQKGDIAEGYSVSREKKESFPLTVTSAQKNPTAFYLCASRASGGITDTQYFGPGTRLTVL.

This sequence joins TRBV7-2 and TRBJ2-5; D unresolved. Between the trimmed V and J ends, which lost 1 base and 4 bases, there was a span of 13 bases. The V gene's germline CDR1 is SGHTA and CDR2 FQGNSA. The CDR3 covers 15 residues. The CDR3 coding sequence is TGTGCCAGCAGCTTAGAACCGACCGCCCCAGAGACCCAGTACTTC. It codes for CASSLEPTAPETQYF.

The rearrangement links TRBV7-9 to TRBJ1-1; D unresolved. Germline assignment: CDR1 SEHNR and CDR2 FQNEAQ (reference sequence). V was pared by 1 base and J by 0 bases, with 6 bases between. CDR3 length equals 14 residues. CDR3 DNA sequence: TGTGCCAGCAGCTTAGGTAAGATGAACACTGAAGCTTTCTTT. Protein sequence: CASSLGKMNTEAFF. Together with reference TRBV7-9 and TRBJ1-1, the CDR3 gives the full variable domain: DTGVSQNPRHKITKRGQNVTFRCDPISEHNRLYWYRQTLGQGPEFLTYFQNEAQLEKSRLLSDRFSAERPKGSFSTLEIQRTEQGDSAMYLCASSLGKMNTEAFFGQGTRLTVV.

J is TRBJ2-5 and V is TRBV27; D gene uncertain. Germline CDR1 and CDR2: MNHEY and SMNVEV (reference sequence). CDR3 length equals 15 residues. Trimming took 2 bases from V and 5 from J, leaving 15 bases between them. Here the CDR3 DNA reads TGTGCCAGCAGTTTAGACCCCGGACGGCTGGAGACCCAGTACTTC. This gives the protein CASSLDPGRLETQYF.

Only a few counts were recorded for this clonotype. The chain uses TRBV20-1 and TRBJ2-3, with D perhaps matching TRBD2 (6 bases). The length of the CDR3 is 13 residues. Germline CDR1 reads DFQATT; CDR2 reads SNEGSKA (reference sequence). V dropped 6 bases and J dropped 1 base, with 11 bases sitting between them. The CDR3 region is CSASGEGTDTQYF. Here the CDR3 DNA reads TGCAGTGCGTCGGGGGAGGGCACAGATACGCAGTATTTT.

The chain employs TRBV7-2 and TRBJ1-4; 7 nucleotides agree with TRBD1. The CDR3 runs to 12 residues. From germline, CDR1 is SGHTA and CDR2 FQGNSA. V trimming: 4 bases; J trimming: 13 bases; junction bases outside the gene matches: 6. The CDR3 nucleotides read TGTGCCAGCAGCTCCCAGGGGGGAGGACTGTTTTTT. It encodes CASSSQGGGLFF.

In this sample, this clonotype turned up a few times. This chain connects TRBV27 to TRBJ1-5; D gene ambiguous. Deletions cut 3 bases from V and 2 bases from J, with 14 bases between. Germline CDR1 is MNHEY and CDR2 is SMNVEV (reference sequence). The CDR3 runs to 16 residues. The CDR3 coding sequence is TGTGCCAGCAGTTTCTCTTGGGCTGCGGGCAATCAGCCCCAGCATTTT. This sequence encodes CASSFSWAAGNQPQHF.

In its sample, this clonotype ranks as hyperexpanded (1% or more). The chain employs TRBV27 and TRBJ2-5; TRBD2 is a possible D gene (5 bases). This CDR3 is 14 amino acids long. The germline V gene has CDR1 MNHEY and CDR2 SMNVEV (reference sequence). Trimming stripped 2 bases from V and 6 bases from J, with 13 bases between. The CDR3 region is CASSLKGGFQTQYF. The CDR3 DNA reads TGTGCCAGCAGTTTAAAGGGCGGGTTCCAGACCCAGTACTTC.

This clonotype has a handful of counts. The V call is TRBV6-1, the J call TRBJ2-4; no clear D gene. From germline, CDR1 is MNHNS and CDR2 SASEGT. CDR3 length: 14 amino acids. V shed 8 bases and J shed 3 bases, with 14 bases lying between them. The CDR3 sequence: CASGIQLNKNIQYF. The CDR3 DNA reads as TGTGCCAGCGGAATACAGCTGAACAAAAACATTCAGTACTTC.

In this sample, this clonotype turned up a few times. V usage is TRBV11-2 and J usage is TRBJ2-2; no definite D call. Germline V lookup: CDR1 SGHAT, CDR2 FQNNGV. Trimming left V 7 bases short and J 7 bases short, with 10 bases between. The CDR3 is 12 amino acids. This chain's CDR3 is CASNLLFGELFF. CDR3 sequence (DNA): TGTGCCAGCAACCTCCTTTTCGGGGAGCTGTTTTTT.

The J gene is TRBJ1-2, the V gene TRBV10-3; tentative D call: TRBD1 (6 bases). The ends were cut back, 3 bases at V and 0 bases at J, with 14 bases in the middle. CDR1 ENHRY and CDR2 SYGVKD come from the germline V gene. The CDR3 contains 16 residues. In nucleotides, the CDR3 is TGTGCCATCAGTGATCCGGACAGAATAGCTAACTATGGCTACACCTTC. Translating it yields CAISDPDRIANYGYTF.

The rearrangement joins TRBV11-3 to TRBJ2-5, with D possibly being TRBD2 (7 bases). The CDR3 length is 17 residues. The germline CDR1 and CDR2 sequences are SGHNT and YENEEA. The V end lost 1 base, the J end lost 4 bases, and 19 bases lay between the germline ends. In DNA form, the CDR3 reads TGTGCCAGCAGCTTAGTAATCGGGGGGCTCAGAGCAGAGACCCAGTACTTC. Translated, it gives CASSLVIGGLRAETQYF.

This chain links TRBV24-1 with TRBJ1-2, with 7 bases aligning to TRBD1. The J segment lost 8 bases and the V segment lost 5 bases, leaving 13 bases of the junction unmatched. The CDR3 consists of 15 residues. In germline, CDR1 is KGHDR, CDR2 SFDVKD. For the CDR3, the DNA is TGTGCCACCAGTGCAGTCGGACAGGCTTTTGGGGGCTACACCTTC. Its translation is CATSAVGQAFGGYTF.

This rearrangement joins TRBV20-1 to TRBJ2-7; 7 bases match TRBD2. Per the germline V gene, CDR1 is DFQATT and CDR2 is SNEGSKA (reference sequence). The CDR3 extends over 13 amino acids. The V and J ends lost 8 bases and 3 bases, in that order; junction bases with no gene match: 10. As DNA, the CDR3 is TGCAGTCTAATTAGCGGGCGAAACTACGAGCAGTACTTC. Translated, it gives CSLISGRNYEQYF.

On this clonotype itself: An end of the junction differs from the germline gene, which may be a read error. The chain carries TRBV19 and TRBJ1-2; the D gene is possibly TRBD1 (6 bases). Germline CDR1 is LNHDA and CDR2 is SQIVND (reference sequence). The CDR3 length is 13 residues. CDR3 amino acids: CASSITGNYGYTF. CDR3 in DNA: TGTGCCAGCAGTATAACAGGGAACTATGGCTACACCTTC. Full variable domain (rest looked up from reference TRBV19 and TRBJ1-2): DGGITQSPKYLFRKEGQNVTLSCEQNLNHDAMYWYRQDPGQGLRLIYYSQIVNDFQKGDIAEGYSVSREKKESFPLTVTSAQKNPTAFYLCASSITGNYGYTFGSGTRLTVV.

The CDR3 bases are TGTGCCAGCAGCCCTAGGACTAGCGGGGGGCACTACGAGCAGTACTTC. Its protein product is CASSPRTSGGHYEQYF. The rearrangement links TRBV7-2 to TRBJ2-7; 14 nucleotides align to TRBD2. V was pared by 5 bases and J by 3 bases, with 6 bases of the junction left unmatched. The CDR3 totals 16 residues. Germline CDR1 reads SGHTA; CDR2 reads FQGNSA.

This clonotype was detected a few times. The rearrangement links TRBV20-1 to TRBJ2-7; the match to TRBD2 covers 11 bases. CDR1 DFQATT and CDR2 SNEGSKA come from the germline V gene (reference sequence). The trim removed 5 bases at V and 3 bases at J, leaving 3 bases unmatched. The CDR3 is 13 residues long. CDR3 DNA: TGCAGTGCTGCGACTAGCGGGAACTACGAGCAGTACTTC. Its translation: CSAATSGNYEQYF.

This chain links TRBV20-1 with TRBJ1-1, with D possibly TRBD1 on 6 matching bases. The CDR3 covers 12 residues. CDR1 and CDR2 (germline): DFQATT, SNEGSKA (reference sequence). Trimming removed 5 bases from V and 1 base from J, with 8 bases in between. DNA of the CDR3: TGCAGTGCTCGGACAGAGAACACTGAAGCTTTCTTT. Translated, it gives CSARTENTEAFF.

There are a few counts of this clonotype. J is TRBJ2-3 and V is TRBV3-1; the D call may be TRBD1 or TRBD2 (5 bases each). Germline loops: CDR1 LGHDT, CDR2 YNNKEL (reference sequence). The ends were cut back, 1 base at V and 7 bases at J, with 12 bases in the middle. CDR3 length: 14 residues. CDR3 loop: CASSQGGAGYTQYF. Here the CDR3 DNA reads TGTGCCAGCAGCCAAGGAGGGGCCGGGTATACGCAGTATTTT.

The chain couples TRBV28 to TRBJ2-4; D remains ambiguous. Between the trimmed V and J ends, which lost 7 bases and 10 bases, there was a span of 20 bases. Germline V gives CDR1 MDHEN, CDR2 SYDVKM. This CDR3 is built from 14 residues. CDR3 DNA: TGTGCCAGCACCACTTCTGGCCCCCGCGTAATTCAGTACTTC. It codes for CASTTSGPRVIQYF.

This clonotype was found a few times. The genes are TRBV5-1 and TRBJ1-2; tentative D call: TRBD1 (5 bases). Per the germline V gene, CDR1 is SGHRS and CDR2 is YFSETQ. The CDR3 runs to 13 residues. V lost 0 bases, J lost 10 bases, and 13 bases lay in between. CDR3 DNA sequence: TGCGCCAGCAGCTTGGCCGGGGCGGGTTCCTACACCTTC. Translating gives CASSLAGAGSYTF.

The chain employs TRBV6-1 and TRBJ2-1, with TRBD2 matching 7 bases. This CDR3 contains 16 residues. Germline V CDR1 and CDR2: MNHNS, SASEGT. The V segment lost 8 bases and the J segment 6 bases; nucleotides outside the gene matches: 16. The CDR3 region is CASRFVSRESANEQFF. The CDR3 DNA sequence: TGTGCCAGCCGCTTCGTCTCGCGGGAGTCGGCCAATGAGCAGTTCTTC.

The chain is built from TRBV4-3 and TRBJ1-5, with a possible D match to TRBD1 (6 bases). The CDR3 extends over 15 amino acids. Germline loops: CDR1 LGHNA, CDR2 YSLEER. The V end was cut by 3 bases, the J end by 2 bases, with 11 bases between. The CDR3 sequence: CASSHNRVGNQPQHF. For the CDR3, the DNA is TGCGCCAGCAGCCACAACAGGGTCGGCAATCAGCCCCAGCATTTT.

This clonotype was seen only a few times. The chain employs TRBV15 and TRBJ2-3; 9 bases align to TRBD2. Germline lookup yields CDR1 LNHNV and CDR2 YYDKDF (reference sequence). Losses at the gene ends were 5 bases for V and 4 bases for J; bases not matched to a gene: 4. The CDR3 runs to 14 residues. The CDR3 DNA reads TGTGCCACCAGCCTGGGCGGGAGGGCAGATACGCAGTATTTT. Translating gives CATSLGGRADTQYF.